Listed below are T cell receptor beta chains from one sample, sequenced in a study of blood T cell repertoires in COVID-19. Assay: immunoSEQ multiplex PCR; the TCRdb copy retains only in-frame clones and omits some. Among about 380,000 clones listed, around 92% were seen once. Sequenced sample: peripheral blood. The receptors derive from a man in his forties with acute or convalescent COVID-19. Both conserved end residues are part of each CDR3. Clone size is stated in some rows and not others, as once, few, many or a class when expanded.

clone size | V gene | CDR3 protein
NA | TRBV27 | CASSLYGGTEAFF
NA | TRBV28 | CASHKHKLRRDLNTEAFF
NA | TRBV11-3 | CASSLSSGTYEQYF
NA | TRBV6-6 | CASTRASEALHF
few | TRBV19 | CASSISSAGSSGNTIYF
NA | TRBV6-4 | CASRPEEGNTEAFF
NA | TRBV5-6 | CASSRRLAGVTDTQYF
NA | TRBV29-1 | CSVEDGDSYEQYF
NA | TRBV11-2 | CASSLGDRSYTF
NA | TRBV9 | CASSPQGRGGTGTQYF
NA | TRBV19 | CASSTIGTGVTEAFF
NA | TRBV28 | CASSFPRRVVGSYTF
NA | TRBV11-2 | CASSLRTGGVYLYEQYF
once | TRBV27 | CAAAGGTSYEQYF
NA | TRBV4-1 | CASSQQGDSNQPQHF
NA | TRBV4-2 | CASSQEDREEEQYF
NA | TRBV14 | CASSPTGGLLSGANVLTF
NA | TRBV10-3 | CAISESGQRNQPQHF
NA | TRBV5-1 | CASSKTGQTNYGYTF
once | TRBV12-5 | CASGLGSASYNEQFF
NA | TRBV2 | CASIFDSSYEQYF
NA | TRBV29-1 | CSARTGLGEQYF
NA | TRBV5-5 | CASSSYTEAFF
NA | TRBV4-2 | CASSQVTGSYYGYTF
NA | TRBV28 | CASSFLRGNTEAFF
NA | TRBV2 | CASSERRGEAFF
NA | TRBV28 | CASSLQESGSSEQYF
NA | TRBV5-3 | CARSFRDTGEKLFF